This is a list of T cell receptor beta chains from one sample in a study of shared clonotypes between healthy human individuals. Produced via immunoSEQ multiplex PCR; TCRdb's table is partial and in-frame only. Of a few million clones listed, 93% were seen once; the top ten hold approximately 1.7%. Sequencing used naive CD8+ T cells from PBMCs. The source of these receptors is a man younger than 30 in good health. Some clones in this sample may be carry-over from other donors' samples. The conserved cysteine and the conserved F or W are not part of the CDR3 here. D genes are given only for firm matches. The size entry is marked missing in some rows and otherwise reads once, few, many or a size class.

ASSLAPGLDTYEQY,.,.,TRBV7-9
ASSPPVPYSGNTIY,.,few,TRBV18
SVGAGGFSGANVLT,TRBD2,.,TRBV29-1
ASSLGLAGNEQF,TRBD2,.,TRBV7-8
ASRSSGTYEQY,TRBD2,once,TRBV14
ASSYLAGGPPDTQY,TRBD2,.,TRBV5-4
ASSLPGQGDYEQY,TRBD1,.,TRBV28
ASSPWFGVTGELF,.,once,TRBV4-1
ASSLRRQGVDLETQY,TRBD1,.,TRBV27
ASSVGLAGLYNEQF,TRBD2,.,TRBV28
ASSVGGGGGLNEQF,.,once,TRBV7-9
ASSLDSTGGRYEQY,TRBD1,.,TRBV27
ASSWARDSSTDTQY,.,once,TRBV28
ASSYHPTGGFSNQPQH,TRBD1,.,TRBV7-2
ASSLGQGTTGELF,.,once,TRBV27
ASSASRGPGYGYT,TRBD1,.,TRBV9
ASSPGERGTGFYEQY,TRBD1,.,TRBV18
ASSRGEGA,.,.,TRBV2
AISDPFVTGDYGYT,TRBD1,few,TRBV10-3
SVVFSGNTIY,.,few,TRBV29-1
ASREWDSLKETQY,TRBD1,.,TRBV5-1
ASSLTFSTDTQY,.,.,TRBV5-6
ASRPDGGGNTIY,.,.,TRBV7-6
ASSQTGQGAYNEQF,TRBD1,.,TRBV4-1
ASSQGVAGGTYEQY,TRBD2,.,TRBV4-2
ASSSPGGGAYEQY,.,.,TRBV13
ASDGGPASSYEQY,.,.,TRBV25-1
ASSIWGREAF,.,.,TRBV19
ASSLYGTGLHEQY,TRBD1,.,TRBV5-6
ASSVNREAKNIQY,.,.,TRBV11-2
ASSQDVESEAFNQPQH,.,.,TRBV4-2
ASSEARPDTQY,.,.,TRBV6-1
ASIPNAGQGYGYT,TRBD1,.,TRBV7-8
ARSLEGYRNQPQH,.,.,TRBV11-3
ASVTAEETQY,.,.,TRBV7-9
ASSQGGSYEQY,.,.,TRBV4-1
SAGTATMNTEAF,TRBD1,few,TRBV29-1
ASGTSYEQY,.,.,TRBV27
SVVAGSYEQY,.,.,TRBV29-1
ASSLLQGADYGYT,TRBD1,.,TRBV7-6
ASVEGAAEQY,.,.,TRBV7-9
ASTKKGDLRTNEQF,.,.,TRBV9
ASNHLGEGKNEKLF,.,.,TRBV28
ASSVLNSDTQY,.,.,TRBV9
ASRLTGNYGYT,.,.,TRBV28
ASSPPGNTEAF,.,.,TRBV27
ASSEGEVGEDEKLF,.,once,TRBV9
AISESVAPGRYGYT,.,.,TRBV10-3
ASSLAREGGYT,.,.,TRBV11-1
ASSLALWETQY,.,.,TRBV7-9
ASSATLAGGSYEQY,TRBD2,.,TRBV4-2
ASSLLIGQGGLELF,TRBD1,once,TRBV19
ASSQGPGQNQPQH,.,.,TRBV4-1
ASSQDGWGEPFNYGYT,.,.,TRBV14
ASSIGWGGSYEQY,.,.,TRBV19
ASSLLRVSGRGPYEQY,TRBD2,.,TRBV11-2
ASSPTRVPGGQPQH,.,.,TRBV27
ASSPGWTGPSLNEQF,.,once,TRBV11-2
ASSLLRGGYGYT,TRBD1,.,TRBV27
ASSLSTSGSTDTQY,TRBD2,.,TRBV27